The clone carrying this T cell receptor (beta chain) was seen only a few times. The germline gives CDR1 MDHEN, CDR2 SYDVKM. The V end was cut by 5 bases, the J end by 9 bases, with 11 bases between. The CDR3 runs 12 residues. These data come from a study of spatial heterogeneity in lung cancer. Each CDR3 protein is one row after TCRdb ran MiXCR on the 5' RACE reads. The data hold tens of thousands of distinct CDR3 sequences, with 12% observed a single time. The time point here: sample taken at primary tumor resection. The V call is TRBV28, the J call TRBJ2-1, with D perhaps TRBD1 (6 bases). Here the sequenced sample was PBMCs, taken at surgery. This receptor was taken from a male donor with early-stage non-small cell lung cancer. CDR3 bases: TGTGCCAGCAGTATCACAGGGTTTGAGCAGTTCTTC. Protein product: CASSITGFEQFF.